This passage covers 3 T cell receptor beta chains from one sample sequenced in a study of blood T cell repertoires in COVID-19. Generated by immunoSEQ multiplex PCR, the TCRdb table keeps only in-frame clones and is missing some. Counted here are about 34,000 clones, more than 70% occurring once; the ten biggest clones make up 16%. Sequencing was carried out using peripheral blood. The receptors were sampled from a human donor in a cohort sampled during active COVID-19.

The rearrangement joins TRBV15 to TRBJ2-1; 8 bases are shared with TRBD2. Unmatched junction bases numbered 3, after V lost 4 bases and J lost 4 bases. The CDR3 is 14 residues long. CDR1 LNHNV and CDR2 YYDKDF come from the germline V gene (reference sequence). The CDR3 bases are TGTGCCACCAGCACCGGGAGGGGTTACAATGAGCAGTTCTTC. It encodes CATSTGRGYNEQFF.

The chain uses TRBV7-3 and TRBJ2-1; no firm D call. V lost 2 bases and J lost 7, with 6 bases in between. This CDR3 comprises 12 residues. Germline V CDR1 and CDR2: SGHTA, FQGTGA. CDR3 sequence (DNA): TGTGCCAGCAGCTTACCCTCGAATGAGCAGTTCTTC. Protein product: CASSLPSNEQFF.

The chain couples TRBV2 to TRBJ2-1; 16 positions agree with TRBD2. The CDR3 spans 20 residues. Germline V gene sequence: CDR1 SNHLY, CDR2 FYNNEI. The J segment lost 6 bases and the V segment lost 6 bases, leaving 17 bases of the junction unmatched. CDR3 loop: CASRPGYGTSGRGLSNEQFF. In nucleotides, the CDR3 is TGTGCCAGCAGACCGGGATACGGGACTAGCGGGAGGGGGTTATCCAATGAGCAGTTCTTC.